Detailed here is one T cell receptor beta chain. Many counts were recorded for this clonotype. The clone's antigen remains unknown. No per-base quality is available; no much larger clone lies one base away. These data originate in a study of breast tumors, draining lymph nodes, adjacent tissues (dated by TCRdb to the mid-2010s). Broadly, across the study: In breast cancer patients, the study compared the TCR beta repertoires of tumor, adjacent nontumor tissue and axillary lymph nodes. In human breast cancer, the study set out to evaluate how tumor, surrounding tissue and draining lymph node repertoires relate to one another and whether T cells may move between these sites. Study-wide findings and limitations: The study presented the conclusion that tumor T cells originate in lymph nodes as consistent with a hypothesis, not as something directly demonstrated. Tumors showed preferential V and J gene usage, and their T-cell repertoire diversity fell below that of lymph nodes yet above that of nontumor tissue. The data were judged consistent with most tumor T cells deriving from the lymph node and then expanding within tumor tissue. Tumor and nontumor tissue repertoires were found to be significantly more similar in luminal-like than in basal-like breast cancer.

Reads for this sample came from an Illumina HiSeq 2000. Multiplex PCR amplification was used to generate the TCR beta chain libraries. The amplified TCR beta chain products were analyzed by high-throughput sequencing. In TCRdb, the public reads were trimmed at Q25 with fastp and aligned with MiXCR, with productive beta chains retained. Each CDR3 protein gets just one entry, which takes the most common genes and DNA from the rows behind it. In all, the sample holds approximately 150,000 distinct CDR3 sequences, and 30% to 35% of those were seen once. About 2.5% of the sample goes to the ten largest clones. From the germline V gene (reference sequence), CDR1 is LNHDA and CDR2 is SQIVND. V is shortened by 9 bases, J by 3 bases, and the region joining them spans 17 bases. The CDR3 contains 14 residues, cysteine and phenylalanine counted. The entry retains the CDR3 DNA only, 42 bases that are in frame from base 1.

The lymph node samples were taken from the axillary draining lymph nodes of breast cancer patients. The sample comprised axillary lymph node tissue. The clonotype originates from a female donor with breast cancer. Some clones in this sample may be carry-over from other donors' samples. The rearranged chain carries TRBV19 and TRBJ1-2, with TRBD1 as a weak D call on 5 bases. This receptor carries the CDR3 CASTRERGDYGYTF. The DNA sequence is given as TGTGCCAGCACTCGGGAAAGGGGCGACTATGGCTACACCTTC.